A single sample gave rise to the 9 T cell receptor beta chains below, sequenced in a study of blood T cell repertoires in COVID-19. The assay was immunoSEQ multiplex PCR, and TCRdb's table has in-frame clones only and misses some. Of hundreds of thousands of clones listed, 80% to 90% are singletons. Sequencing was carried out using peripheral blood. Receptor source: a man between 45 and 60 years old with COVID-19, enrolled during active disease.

The CDR3 nucleotides are TGTGCCAGCAGCCTGACAGTTGATCAGCCCCAGCATTTT. Translation gives CASSLTVDQPQHF. The chain couples TRBV3-1 (or the pseudogene TRBV3-2) to TRBJ1-5; D may be TRBD1 (5 bases). V lost 4 bases, J lost 5 bases, and 9 bases lay in between. This CDR3 contains 13 residues. Germline CDR1 is LGHDT and CDR2 is YNNKEL (reference sequence).

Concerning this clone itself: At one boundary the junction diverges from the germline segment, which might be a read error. DNA for the CDR3: TGTGCCAGCAGTAATTCGGGACTATGGGTCTTC. As protein: CASSNSGLWVF. This chain joins TRBV6-5 and TRBJ2-1, with TRBD2 matching over 7 bases. The CDR3 length is 11 residues. Germline V gene lookup returns CDR1 MNHEY and CDR2 SVGAGI.

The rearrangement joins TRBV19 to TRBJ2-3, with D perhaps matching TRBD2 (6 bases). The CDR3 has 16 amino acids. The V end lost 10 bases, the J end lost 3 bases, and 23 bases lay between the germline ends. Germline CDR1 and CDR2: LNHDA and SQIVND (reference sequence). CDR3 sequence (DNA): TGTGCCACAGAGGGGACTCAGGGAGCAGTAACAGATACGCAGTATTTT. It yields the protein CATEGTQGAVTDTQYF.

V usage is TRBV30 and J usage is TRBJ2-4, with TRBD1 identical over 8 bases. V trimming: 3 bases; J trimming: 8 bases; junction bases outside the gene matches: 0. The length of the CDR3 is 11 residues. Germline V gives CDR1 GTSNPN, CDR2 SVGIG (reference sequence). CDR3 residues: CAWRQGDIQYF. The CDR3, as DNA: TGTGCCTGGAGACAGGGGGACATTCAGTACTTC. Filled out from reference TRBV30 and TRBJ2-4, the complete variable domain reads SQTIHQWPATLVQPVGSPLSLECTVEGTSNPNLYWYRQAAGRGLQLLFYSVGIGQISSEVPQNLSASRPQDRQFILSSKKLLLSDSGFYLCAWRQGDIQYFGAGTRLSVL.

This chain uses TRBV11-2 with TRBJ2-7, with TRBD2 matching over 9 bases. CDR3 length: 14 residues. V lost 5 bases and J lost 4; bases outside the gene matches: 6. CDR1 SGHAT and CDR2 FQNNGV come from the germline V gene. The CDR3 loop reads CASSLLAGMYEQYF. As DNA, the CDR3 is TGTGCCAGCAGCCTGCTAGCGGGAATGTACGAGCAGTACTTC. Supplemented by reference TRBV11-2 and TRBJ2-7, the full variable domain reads EAGVAQSPRYKIIEKRQSVAFWCNPISGHATLYWYQQILGQGPKLLIQFQNNGVVDDSQLPKDRFSAERLKGVDSTLKIQPAKLEDSAVYLCASSLLAGMYEQYFGPGTRLTVT.

CDR3 protein: CASSEILAIYNEQFF. CDR3 coding DNA: TGTGCCAGCAGTGAAATACTAGCGATCTACAATGAGCAGTTCTTC. The V gene is TRBV6-1, the J gene TRBJ2-1, with 7 positions matching TRBD2. With 2 bases clipped from V and 3 bases from J, the junction kept 4 bases outside the gene matches. The V gene's germline CDR1 is MNHNS and CDR2 SASEGT. The CDR3 contains 15 residues.

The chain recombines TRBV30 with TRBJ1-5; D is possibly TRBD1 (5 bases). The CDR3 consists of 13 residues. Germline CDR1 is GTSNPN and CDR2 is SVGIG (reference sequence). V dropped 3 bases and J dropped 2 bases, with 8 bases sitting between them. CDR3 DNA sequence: TGTGCCTGGAGCCCGACAGGCAATCAGCCCCAGCATTTT. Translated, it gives CAWSPTGNQPQHF. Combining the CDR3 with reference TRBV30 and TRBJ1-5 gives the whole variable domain SQTIHQWPATLVQPVGSPLSLECTVEGTSNPNLYWYRQAAGRGLQLLFYSVGIGQISSEVPQNLSASRPQDRQFILSSKKLLLSDSGFYLCAWSPTGNQPQHFGDGTRLSIL.

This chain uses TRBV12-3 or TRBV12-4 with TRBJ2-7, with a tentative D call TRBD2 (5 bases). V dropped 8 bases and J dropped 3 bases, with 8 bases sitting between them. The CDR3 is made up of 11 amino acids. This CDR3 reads CASGGNYEQYF. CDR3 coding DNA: TGTGCCAGCGGAGGAAACTACGAGCAGTACTTC.

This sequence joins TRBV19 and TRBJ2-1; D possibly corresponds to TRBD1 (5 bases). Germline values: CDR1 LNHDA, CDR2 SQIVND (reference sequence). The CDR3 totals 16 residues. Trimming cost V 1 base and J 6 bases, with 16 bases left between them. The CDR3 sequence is CASSIGRQPRGNEQFF. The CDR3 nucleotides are TGTGCCAGTAGTATAGGACGACAGCCGCGCGGCAATGAGCAGTTCTTC.